This T cell receptor beta chain was identified in a study of cytomegalovirus exposure and HLA in healthy donors. The study, taken as a whole, reports: In the 130 or so validation repertoires, under 95% of cluster scores exceeded 0, per a later analysis. Among the CMV-associated chains, a few were confirmed in vitro as specific for CMV antigens. Most TCR sequences showed up rarely, but some public TCRs showed up in many donors. Listed as cytomegalovirus-associated were 170 or so TCR beta chains.

The CDR3 is 13 residues long. Germline CDR1 is SQVTM and CDR2 is ANQGSEA. With 5 bases removed from V and 8 bases from J, the gap between germline ends came to 16 bases. Profiled with immunoSEQ multiplex PCR; TCRdb holds only in-frame clones, not every one. The table lists around 130,000 clones, nearly 90% of them singletons. About this clone itself: Its target is not known.

The receptor's source is a man in his thirties or forties in good health and CMV-seronegative. The rearrangement joins TRBV29-1 to TRBJ2-1, with D possibly TRBD2 on 6 matching bases. The sample comprised PBMCs. Here the CDR3 DNA reads TGCAGCGTTCTCGCTCTCGGGGGTGATGAGCAGTTCTTC. Residues: CSVLALGGDEQFF.